The 13 T cell receptor beta chains in this list originate from one sample, sequenced in a study of cytotoxic CD8 clonotypes in ibrutinib-treated CLL. Data came from immunoSEQ multiplex PCR; TCRdb stores just in-frame clones and leaves some out. This table holds fewer than 300,000 clones, around 76% found once. The sample consisted of PBMCs, taken at disease progression, from a patient treated with ibrutinib. These receptors all come from a human donor with chronic lymphocytic leukemia.

CDR3 in DNA: TGTGCCAGTAGTAAACAGGGGCCAGATACGCAGTATTTT. It specifies CASSKQGPDTQYF. The chain couples TRBV19 to TRBJ2-3; 7 bases fit TRBD1. Per germline, CDR1 LNHDA and CDR2 SQIVND (reference sequence). V lost 4 bases and J lost 4; bases outside the gene matches: 2. The CDR3 runs to 13 residues.

The table lists this clone with a count of one. The rearrangement links TRBV6-6 to TRBJ1-6; 7 positions match TRBD1. Germline V gives CDR1 MNHNY, CDR2 SVGAGI (reference sequence). The CDR3 runs to 14 residues. Unmatched junction bases numbered 7, after V lost 6 bases and J lost 8 bases. The CDR3 DNA reads TGTGCCAGCAGAACACAGGGGCCCGATTCACCCCTCCACTTT. Its protein is CASRTQGPDSPLHF.

V gene TRBV11-2 combines with J gene TRBJ2-7; possible D gene TRBD1, 5 bases. V was clipped by 3 bases and J by 0 bases, with 9 bases between them. There are 14 residues in the CDR3. Germline V gene sequence: CDR1 SGHAT, CDR2 FQNNGV. The CDR3 spells CASSLLGDSYEQYF. CDR3 DNA: TGTGCCAGCAGCTTGTTAGGGGACTCCTACGAGCAGTACTTC. The full variable domain, its missing parts supplied by reference TRBV11-2 and TRBJ2-7, is EAGVAQSPRYKIIEKRQSVAFWCNPISGHATLYWYQQILGQGPKLLIQFQNNGVVDDSQLPKDRFSAERLKGVDSTLKIQPAKLEDSAVYLCASSLLGDSYEQYFGPGTRLTVT.

This chain connects TRBV5-4 to TRBJ2-2; TRBD1 might be the D (5 bases). V was clipped by 3 bases and J by 4 bases, with 10 bases between them. The CDR3 length is 14 residues. Germline V gene sequence: CDR1 SGHNT, CDR2 YYREEE (reference sequence). The CDR3 bases are TGTGCCAGCAGCTCGTTAAGGGGCACCGGGGAGCTGTTTTTT. Translating it yields CASSSLRGTGELFF.

The rearrangement links TRBV5-1 to TRBJ1-4; the match to TRBD1 covers 7 bases. CDR1 SGHRS and CDR2 YFSETQ come from the germline V gene. The CDR3 length is 13 residues. Trimming removed 4 bases from V and 7 bases from J; junction bases left unmatched: 4. This CDR3 is CASSVGTAEKLFF. The CDR3 bases are TGCGCCAGCAGCGTTGGGACAGCTGAAAAACTGTTTTTT.

The chain recombines TRBV9 with TRBJ1-2; D is ambiguous. Per germline, CDR1 SGDLS and CDR2 YYNGEE. V gave up 4 bases and J gave up 4 bases, with 17 bases separating them. This CDR3 has 15 residues. The CDR3 coding sequence is TGTGCCAGCAGCTACCGGGCCCACGCCGGCTATGGCTACACCTTC. This encodes CASSYRAHAGYGYTF.

The V gene is TRBV5-4, the J gene TRBJ2-7, with a weak D call TRBD1 (5 bases). CDR1 is SGHNT and CDR2 is YYREEE in the germline V gene (reference sequence). Trimming stripped 5 bases from V and 0 bases from J, with 9 bases between. The CDR3 runs to 13 residues. The CDR3 DNA reads TGTGCCAGCAGGGACACCTCCTCCTACGAGCAGTACTTC. Residues: CASRDTSSYEQYF.

V and J are TRBV5-8 and TRBJ2-1, with D possibly matching TRBD2 (5 bases). CDR3 length equals 15 residues. Germline values: CDR1 SGHTS, CDR2 YDEGEE. With 2 bases removed from V and 0 bases from J, the gap between germline ends came to 9 bases. The DNA of the CDR3 is TGTGCCAGCAGCTTTTTTGGGAGCTCCTACAATGAGCAGTTCTTC. This encodes CASSFFGSSYNEQFF.

V usage is TRBV25-1 and J usage is TRBJ2-7, with 9 bases identical to TRBD2. Germline loops: CDR1 MGHDK, CDR2 SYGVNS. The V and J ends lost 2 bases and 2 bases, in that order; junction bases with no gene match: 4. The CDR3 runs 15 residues. The CDR3 DNA is TGTGCCAGCAGTGAAGGACTAGCGTATGCCTACGAGCAGTACTTC. It specifies CASSEGLAYAYEQYF.

The chain uses TRBV29-1 and TRBJ1-2; no clear D gene. Per germline, CDR1 SQVTM and CDR2 ANQGSEA. Deletions cut 3 bases from V and 4 bases from J, with 12 bases between. The CDR3 is 13 residues long. CDR3 in amino acids: CSVDVRKGYGYTF. DNA for the CDR3: TGCAGCGTTGATGTAAGAAAGGGCTATGGCTACACCTTC.

This chain links TRBV27 with TRBJ2-7; 14 nucleotides agree with TRBD2. The CDR3 sequence is 17 residues long. After removal of 5 bases from V and 1 base from J, the junction contained 7 bases not matched to a gene. From germline, CDR1 is MNHEY and CDR2 SMNVEV (reference sequence). As DNA, the CDR3 is TGTGCCAGCAGTCTAAAGGGACTAGCGGGAGTTTCCTACGAGCAGTACTTC. Its translation is CASSLKGLAGVSYEQYF.

In its sample, this clone was seen once. V is TRBV9 and J is TRBJ2-1, with 7 positions matching TRBD1. This CDR3 has 14 amino acids. V lost 4 bases to trimming and J lost 7 bases; unmatched junction nucleotides: 8. Germline V gives CDR1 SGDLS, CDR2 YYNGEE. The CDR3 region is CASSSTDRQNEQFF. CDR3 DNA: TGTGCCAGCAGCTCCACGGACAGGCAAAATGAGCAGTTCTTC.

This clone has ten or more counts. This rearrangement joins TRBV7-9 to TRBJ1-2, with a tentative D call TRBD1 (6 bases). Trimming took off 0 bases at V and 3 bases at J, with 14 bases between the two ends. Germline-derived CDR1 and CDR2 are SEHNR and FQNEAQ (reference sequence). CDR3 length: 16 residues. This chain's CDR3 is CASSLAVGQMHYGYTF. CDR3 coding DNA: TGTGCCAGCAGCTTAGCGGTGGGACAAATGCACTATGGCTACACCTTC.